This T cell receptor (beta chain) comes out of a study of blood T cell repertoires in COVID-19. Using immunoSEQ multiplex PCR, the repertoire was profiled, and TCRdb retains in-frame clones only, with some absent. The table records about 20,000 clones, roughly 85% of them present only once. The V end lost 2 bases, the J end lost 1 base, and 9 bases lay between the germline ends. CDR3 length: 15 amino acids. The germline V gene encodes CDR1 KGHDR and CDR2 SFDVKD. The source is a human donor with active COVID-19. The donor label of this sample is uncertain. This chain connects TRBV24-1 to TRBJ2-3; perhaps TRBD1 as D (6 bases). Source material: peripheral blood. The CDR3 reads CATSDWAGGTDTQYF. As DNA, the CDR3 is TGTGCCACCAGTGATTGGGCAGGGGGCACAGATACGCAGTATTTT.